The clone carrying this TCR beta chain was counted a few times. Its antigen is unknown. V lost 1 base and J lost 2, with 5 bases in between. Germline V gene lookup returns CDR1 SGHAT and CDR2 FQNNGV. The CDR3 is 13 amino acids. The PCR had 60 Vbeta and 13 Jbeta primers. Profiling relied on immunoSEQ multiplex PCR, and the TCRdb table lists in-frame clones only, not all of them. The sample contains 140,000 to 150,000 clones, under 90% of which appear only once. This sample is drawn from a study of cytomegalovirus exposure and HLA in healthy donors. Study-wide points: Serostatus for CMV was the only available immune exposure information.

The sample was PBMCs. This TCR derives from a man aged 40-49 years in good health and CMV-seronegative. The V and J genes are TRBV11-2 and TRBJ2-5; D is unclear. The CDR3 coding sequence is TGTGCCAGCAGCTTAGTTACTCAAGAGACCCAGTACTTC. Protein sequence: CASSLVTQETQYF.